This TCR beta chain was obtained from a study of T cell responses to AZD1222 COVID-19 vaccine. General study results and limits: Spike-specific TCR breadth and depth were elevated following two AZD1222 doses.

As concerns this clone: Its target is unknown.

Here immunoSEQ multiplex PCR was the method, and the copy in TCRdb shows in-frame clones only, minus some. The sample includes around 78,000 clones, 90% seen only once; the top ten take more than 4%. The CDR3 runs to 13 residues. Trimming took off 5 bases at V and 2 bases at J, with 9 bases between the two ends. Germline CDR1 is SGHRS and CDR2 is YFSETQ. The TCR originated in an adult in good health. The rearrangement joins TRBV5-1 to TRBJ2-3; no firm D call. Specimen: peripheral blood, collected on day 0 of AZD1222 vaccination. The CDR3 bases are TGCGCCAGCAGTGCAATTCCCACAGATACGCAGTATTTT. It translates to CASSAIPTDTQYF. The entire variable domain, with the rest obtained from reference TRBV5-1 and TRBJ2-3, is as follows: KAGVTQTPRYLIKTRGQQVTLSCSPISGHRSVSWYQQTPGQGLQFLFEYFSETQRNKGNFPGRFSGRQFSNSRSEMNVSTLELGDSALYLCASSAIPTDTQYFGPGTRLTVL.